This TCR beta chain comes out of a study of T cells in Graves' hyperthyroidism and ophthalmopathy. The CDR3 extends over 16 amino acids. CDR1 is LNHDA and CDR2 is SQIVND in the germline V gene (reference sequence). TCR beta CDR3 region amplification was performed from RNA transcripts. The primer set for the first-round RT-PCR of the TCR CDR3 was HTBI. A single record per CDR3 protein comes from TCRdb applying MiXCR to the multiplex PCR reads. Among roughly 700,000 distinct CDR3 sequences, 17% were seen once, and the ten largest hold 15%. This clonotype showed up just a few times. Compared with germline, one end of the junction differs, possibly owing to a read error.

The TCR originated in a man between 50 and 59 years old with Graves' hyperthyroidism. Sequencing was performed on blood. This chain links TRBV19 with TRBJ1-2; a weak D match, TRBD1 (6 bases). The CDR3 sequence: CASMIHRARRGYGYTF. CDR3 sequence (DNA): TGTGCCAGTATGATCCACAGGGCCCGGCGGGGCTATGGCTACACCTTT.